The 9 T cell receptor beta chains reported below all come from one sample, sequenced in a study of OX40 agonist ivuxolimab in advanced cancers. Method: immunoSEQ multiplex PCR; TCRdb's copy keeps in-frame clones and lacks some. The sample has tens of thousands of clones; roughly 81% are singletons. The sequences come from CD4+ or CD8+ T cells sorted from blood, collected in a trial of the OX40 agonist ivuxolimab. These receptor sequences come from an adult with an advanced solid tumor such as melanoma, head and neck, liver or kidney cancer.

This clone has just a few counts. The chain carries TRBV18 and TRBJ2-7; a possible D gene is TRBD2 (7 bases). V lost 0 bases and J lost 4, with 10 bases in between. The germline V gene encodes CDR1 KGHSH and CDR2 LQKENI. The CDR3 covers 14 residues. CDR3 nucleotides: TGTGCCAGCTCACCACCAGGGGGGGAGTACGAGCAGTACTTC. Translation: CASSPPGGEYEQYF.

This clone was detected only once. The V call is TRBV5-8, the J call TRBJ2-5, with D possibly being TRBD1 (6 bases). This CDR3 has 14 amino acids. Trimming took off 3 bases at V and 9 bases at J, with 18 bases between the two ends. Germline CDR1 is SGHTS and CDR2 is YDEGEE. The CDR3 DNA reads TGTGCCAGCAGCTCCTCGGACAGCGCTCGATCCCAGTACTTC. This sequence encodes CASSSSDSARSQYF. The whole variable domain, remainder taken from reference TRBV5-8 and TRBJ2-5, is EAGVTQSPTHLIKTRGQQATLRCSPISGHTSVYWYQQALGLGLQFLLWYDEGEERNRGNFPPRFSGRQFPNYSSELNVNALELEDSALYLCASSSSDSARSQYFGPGTRLLVL.

This chain uses TRBV4-1 with TRBJ1-6; unclear D gene. CDR1 and CDR2 from the germline V gene are MGHRA and YSYEKL. V dropped 3 bases and J dropped 9 bases, with 18 bases sitting between them. The CDR3 runs 16 residues. The CDR3 sequence is CASSQITRPGVSPLHF. In DNA, the CDR3 is TGCGCCAGCAGCCAGATAACACGCCCGGGAGTTTCACCCCTCCACTTT.

This clone was counted only a few times. The gene calls are TRBV29-1 and TRBJ1-4, with TRBD1 matching 10 bases. Germline V lookup: CDR1 SQVTM, CDR2 ANQGSEA. The CDR3 is 12 residues long. V dropped 6 bases and J dropped 8; count of bases not matched to a gene: 3. The CDR3 sequence: CSVGQGPEKLFF. CDR3 DNA: TGCAGCGTGGGACAGGGGCCCGAAAAACTGTTTTTT.

This chain joins TRBV29-1 and TRBJ2-2, with D perhaps TRBD1 (5 bases). CDR3 length: 16 residues. Germline loops: CDR1 SQVTM, CDR2 ANQGSEA. V lost 0 bases, J lost 7 bases, and 18 bases lay in between. The CDR3 loop reads CSVEDPQGAAGGELFF. The CDR3 nucleotides are TGCAGCGTTGAAGATCCCCAGGGCGCGGCTGGCGGGGAGCTGTTTTTT.

In its sample, this clone was seen a few times. V is TRBV5-1 and J is TRBJ2-1, with 11 bases matching TRBD2. The CDR3 is 15 residues long. V gave up 4 bases and J gave up 7 bases; unmatched junction bases: 7. The germline V gene encodes CDR1 SGHRS and CDR2 YFSETQ. CDR3 bases: TGCGCCAGCAGCAAAACTAGCGGGAGTTTGAATGAGCAGTTCTTC. Residues: CASSKTSGSLNEQFF.

CDR3 sequence reads: CASSSRSTGLTYEQYF. The DNA of the CDR3 is TGTGCCAGCAGTTCCCGGTCGACTGGATTAACCTACGAGCAGTACTTC. V and J are TRBV6-5 and TRBJ2-5; D unresolved. The DNA end is more similar to TRBJ2-7, so the J call may be wrong. This CDR3 is built from 16 residues. Germline V gene data show CDR1 as MNHEY and CDR2 as SVGAGI.

V gene TRBV7-6 combines with J gene TRBJ2-3; D is ambiguous. The germline V and J ends were trimmed by 1 base and 4 bases, with 9 bases remaining between them. CDR3 size: 14 residues. The germline gives CDR1 SGHVS, CDR2 FNYEAQ. The CDR3 reads CASSLELLPDTQYF. In DNA, the CDR3 is TGTGCCAGCAGCTTAGAGCTATTGCCAGATACGCAGTATTTT.

The CDR3 DNA is TGCGCCAGCAGCTTGGAACCCAAGGCGGAAAAATATAATTCACCCCTCCACTTT. It codes for CASSLEPKAEKYNSPLHF. V usage is TRBV5-1 and J usage is TRBJ1-6; D not resolved. V was cut by 0 bases and J by 4 bases, with 17 bases left in between. CDR1 and CDR2 (germline): SGHRS, YFSETQ. The CDR3 is 18 amino acids.